This TCR beta chain was identified during a study of shared clonotypes between healthy human individuals. Findings of the study overall: Unshared clonotypes carried lower generation probabilities than those common to all four donors.

An even split of each subset's genomic DNA across several immunoSEQ plates was performed. Sequenced by immunoSEQ multiplex PCR; TCRdb stores in-frame clones only, minus some. The data contain around 1.9 million clones, approximately 94% of them singletons. CDR3 size: 16 residues. To note about this clone: Antigen unknown.

Only CD45RO-negative cells positively selected for CCR7 counted as naive CD8 cells, so terminally differentiated effector memory CD45RA+ cells were excluded. The clonotype originates from a man aged 18 to 29 in good health. Some clones in this sample may be carry-over from other donors' samples. The rearrangement joins TRBV5-3 to TRBJ2-5; 7 bases fit TRBD1. The J call may be faulty, since TRBJ2-7 better matches the DNA end. TRBV5-3 is given ORF status, its function remaining uncertain. The sequenced material came from naive CD8+ T cells from PBMCs. In nucleotides, the CDR3 is TGTGCCAGAAGCCCAACCGACAGGGAGATCTCCTACGAGCAGTACTTC. Translating gives CARSPTDREISYEQYF.